A selection of T cell receptor beta chains follows, all from one sample in a study of T-cell memory formation after mild COVID-19. MiXCR, applied by TCRdb to the 5' RACE reads, yields one record per CDR3 protein. This table has fewer than 350,000 distinct CDR3 sequences, 15% to 20% appearing once. Specimen: PBMCs or a T cell subset sorted from them (not recorded which). These receptor sequences come from a young man who had mild COVID-19 (a few samples of this study predate the infection). Cell type and time point are not known. CDR3s include the opening cysteine and the closing phenylalanine or tryptophan. D genes are given only for firm matches. Rows give clone size only sometimes, using once, few, many, or a class for an expanded clone.

size: few; J: TRBJ2-7; D: NA; V: TRBV7-2; DNA: TGTGCCAGCAGCCCCCAGGGGTCCTCCGACGAGCAGTACTTC; CDR3: CASSPQGSSDEQYF
size: NA; J: TRBJ1-1; D: NA; V: TRBV25-1; DNA: TGTGCCAGCAGTGACGGGTTCATTCTCGAAGCTTTCTTT; CDR3: CASSDGFILEAFF
size: few; J: TRBJ1-2; D: NA; V: TRBV2; DNA: TGTGCCACCGAAACTTCTAACTATGGCTACACCTTC; CDR3: CATETSNYGYTF
size: few; J: TRBJ2-1; D: NA; V: TRBV7-8; DNA: TGTGCCAGCAGCTTAGCGCCAGTGCTACTCTACAATGAGCAGTTCTTC; CDR3: CASSLAPVLLYNEQFF
size: few; J: TRBJ2-3; D: NA; V: TRBV20-1; DNA: TGCAGTGCTAGGGTCTCAGGGACAGATACGCAGTATTTT; CDR3: CSARVSGTDTQYF
size: NA; J: TRBJ1-3; D: NA; V: TRBV5-1; DNA: TGCGCCAGCAGCTTGGCCAGCATCTCTGGAAACACCATATATTTT; CDR3: CASSLASISGNTIYF
size: many; J: TRBJ2-6; D: NA; V: TRBV28; DNA: TGTGCCAGCAGGCTCTACTCGGGACTCAGCTCTGGGGCCAACGTCCTGACTTTC; CDR3: CASRLYSGLSSGANVLTF
size: NA; J: TRBJ2-3; D: NA; V: TRBV4-2; DNA: TGTGCCAGCAGCTCCGGGGTTCCCACAGATCCGCAGTATTTT; CDR3: CASSSGVPTDPQYF
size: once; J: TRBJ2-2; D: NA; V: TRBV7-3; DNA: TGTGCCAGCAGCCGAGGGGGGGGCCGCGTCGGGGAGCTGTTTTTT; CDR3: CASSRGGGRVGELFF
size: many; J: TRBJ2-3; D: TRBD2; V: TRBV5-1; DNA: TGCGCCAGCAGCTTGGAAGCGGGGGACCCCACAGATACGCAGTATTTT; CDR3: CASSLEAGDPTDTQYF
size: NA; J: TRBJ1-6; D: TRBD1; V: TRBV4-2; DNA: TGTGCCAGCAGCCAGGTCGGGACAGGGAATAATTCACCCCTCCACTTT; CDR3: CASSQVGTGNNSPLHF
size: few; J: TRBJ2-3; D: NA; V: TRBV4-1; DNA: TGCGCCAGCAGCCAAGATCCCCTAGCGACAGATACGCAGTATTTT; CDR3: CASSQDPLATDTQYF
size: NA; J: TRBJ2-2; D: TRBD2; V: TRBV7-2; DNA: TGTGCCAGCAATCCGGGACTAGGGGGCACCGGGGAGCTGTTTTTT; CDR3: CASNPGLGGTGELFF
size: NA; J: TRBJ2-7; D: TRBD1; V: TRBV6-2/TRBV6-3; DNA: TGTGCCAGCACCGGGACAGGGCCCCACGAGCAGTACTTC; CDR3: CASTGTGPHEQYF
size: NA; J: TRBJ2-7; D: NA; V: TRBV4-3; DNA: TGCGCCAGCAGCCAAGATGAAGGAAGGGGATCCTACGAGCAGTACTTC; CDR3: CASSQDEGRGSYEQYF
size: few; J: TRBJ1-1; D: TRBD1; V: TRBV5-1; DNA: TGCGCCAGCAGCATCGGACAGGGGTCCACTGAAGCTTTCTTT; CDR3: CASSIGQGSTEAFF
size: NA; J: TRBJ2-1; D: NA; V: TRBV7-2; DNA: TGTGCCAGCAGCGTTCCCCCGAACTCCTACAATGAGCAGTTCTTC; CDR3: CASSVPPNSYNEQFF
size: few; J: TRBJ2-2; D: NA; V: TRBV11-2; DNA: TGTGCCAGCAGCTCGGACTCGTTGACCGGGGAGCTGTTTTTT; CDR3: CASSSDSLTGELFF
size: few; J: TRBJ2-1; D: NA; V: TRBV18; DNA: TGTGCCAGCTCACCACCGGCTTCAGGTGAGGTGTACAATGAGCAGTTCTTC; CDR3: CASSPPASGEVYNEQFF
size: NA; J: TRBJ2-3; D: NA; V: TRBV4-1; DNA: TGCGCCAGCAGCCAAGAGTCCATTCCTAGCACAGATACGCAGTATTTT; CDR3: CASSQESIPSTDTQYF
size: NA; J: TRBJ2-2; D: NA; V: TRBV20-1; DNA: TGCAGTGCTAGAGATAGTCAGGAGGGGGCCGGGGAGCTGTTTTTT; CDR3: CSARDSQEGAGELFF
size: NA; J: TRBJ1-4; D: NA; V: TRBV4-3; DNA: TGCGCCAGCAGCCAGGGCCCCGCAACTAATGAAAAACTGTTTTTT; CDR3: CASSQGPATNEKLFF
size: NA; J: TRBJ2-1; D: NA; V: TRBV7-2; DNA: TGTGCCAGCAGCTTAGTGGGGGGCCTCAATGAGCAGTTCTTC; CDR3: CASSLVGGLNEQFF
size: few; J: TRBJ2-5; D: NA; V: TRBV10-3; DNA: TGTGCCATCAGTCGGCAGGGGCCCCAAGAGACCCAGTACTTC; CDR3: CAISRQGPQETQYF
size: many; J: TRBJ1-2; D: NA; V: TRBV11-1; DNA: TGTGCCAGCAGCTTCGGGAGAGCTCTACCCTATGGCTACACCTTC; CDR3: CASSFGRALPYGYTF
size: NA; J: TRBJ2-2; D: NA; V: TRBV9; DNA: TGTGCCAGCAGCGTCAGGGGGGACAAGAACACCGGGGAGCTGTTTTTT; CDR3: CASSVRGDKNTGELFF
size: many; J: TRBJ2-5; D: NA; V: TRBV6-6; DNA: TGTGCCAGCAGTTACGTCCACGATGGGACCCAGTACTTC; CDR3: CASSYVHDGTQYF
size: NA; J: TRBJ2-3; D: NA; V: TRBV6-2/TRBV6-3; DNA: TGTGCCAGCAGTTCAATCCGGGCCCGGTTAATTCTCTTTACAGATACGCAGTATTTT; CDR3: CASSSIRARLILFTDTQYF
size: few; J: TRBJ2-1; D: TRBD2; V: TRBV20-1; DNA: TGCAGTGCTAGTGGGGCTAGCGGGGGATTACACAATGAGCAGTTCTTC; CDR3: CSASGASGGLHNEQFF
size: NA; J: TRBJ1-5; D: TRBD1; V: TRBV15; DNA: TGTGCCACCAGCAGAGATTGGACAGGGACGAATCAGCCCCAGCATTTT; CDR3: CATSRDWTGTNQPQHF
size: many; J: TRBJ2-7; D: TRBD2; V: TRBV4-3; DNA: TGCGCCAGTGGAGCGGGGGGCCGGAACGAGCAGTACTTC; CDR3: CASGAGGRNEQYF
size: NA; J: TRBJ2-4; D: NA; V: TRBV4-1; DNA: TGCGCCAGCAGCCAACAGGGGTTAGCCAAAAACATTCAGTACTTC; CDR3: CASSQQGLAKNIQYF
size: few; J: TRBJ2-1; D: NA; V: TRBV12-3/TRBV12-4; DNA: TGTGCCAGCAGCCCCATCTACAATGAGCAGTTCTTC; CDR3: CASSPIYNEQFF
size: NA; J: TRBJ2-1; D: NA; V: TRBV11-2; DNA: TGTGCCAGCAGCAACGTCCCGCGCCGTGACAATGAGCAGTTCTTC; CDR3: CASSNVPRRDNEQFF
size: NA; J: TRBJ2-5; D: TRBD2; V: TRBV4-3; DNA: TGCGCCAGCAGCCAAGATAGGGGGACTAGGGAGACCCAGTACTTC; CDR3: CASSQDRGTRETQYF
size: NA; J: TRBJ2-7; D: NA; V: TRBV18; DNA: TGTGCCAGCTCCCCGACCGTCATGACCGGACAGTCTCCCTCCGAGCAGTACTTC; CDR3: CASSPTVMTGQSPSEQYF
size: NA; J: TRBJ2-1; D: TRBD2; V: TRBV19; DNA: TGTGCCAGTAGTATAGATGGGGGACTATCGTACAATGAGCAGTTCTTC; CDR3: CASSIDGGLSYNEQFF
size: NA; J: TRBJ2-1; D: NA; V: TRBV6-2/TRBV6-3; DNA: TGTGCCAGCGGTGGTTTCCGCTACAATGAGCAGTTCTTC; CDR3: CASGGFRYNEQFF
size: few; J: TRBJ2-5; D: NA; V: TRBV20-1; DNA: TGCAGTGCTAGTGGGGGCCAAGAGACCCAGTACTTC; CDR3: CSASGGQETQYF
size: NA; J: TRBJ1-5; D: NA; V: TRBV10-3; DNA: TGTGCCATTAGCGGAGCGTTCAATCAGCCCCAGCATTTT; CDR3: CAISGAFNQPQHF
size: few; J: TRBJ1-1; D: NA; V: TRBV5-1; DNA: TGCGCCAGCGGATTCGGGCAGAACACTGAAGCTTTCTTT; CDR3: CASGFGQNTEAFF
size: NA; J: TRBJ2-5; D: NA; V: TRBV25-1; DNA: TGTGCCAGCAGTGAAGCAGGGCAGGATCAAGAGACCCAGTACTTC; CDR3: CASSEAGQDQETQYF
size: NA; J: TRBJ2-7; D: NA; V: TRBV29-1; DNA: TGCAGCGTCGCAGATTACGAGCAGTACTTC; CDR3: CSVADYEQYF
size: many; J: TRBJ2-7; D: TRBD1; V: TRBV7-7; DNA: TGTGCCAGCAGCCCCGGGACAGGAACCTACGAGCAGTACTTC; CDR3: CASSPGTGTYEQYF
size: many; J: TRBJ2-3; D: NA; V: TRBV5-4; DNA: TGTGCCGGGCGACAGGCTGGGACAGATACGCAGTATTTT; CDR3: CAGRQAGTDTQYF
size: few; J: TRBJ2-5; D: TRBD2; V: TRBV12-3/TRBV12-4; DNA: TGTGCCAGCACCATAGCGGGGGGGCAAGAGACCCAGTACTTC; CDR3: CASTIAGGQETQYF
size: few; J: TRBJ2-2; D: NA; V: TRBV5-6; DNA: TGTGCCAGCAGCGTCTTTTCGGCCAACACCGGGGAGCTGTTTTTT; CDR3: CASSVFSANTGELFF
size: once; J: TRBJ1-5; D: NA; V: TRBV6-4; DNA: TGTGCCAGCAGTGGCTACGAACATCAGCCCCAGCATTTT; CDR3: CASSGYEHQPQHF
size: NA; J: TRBJ1-1; D: NA; V: TRBV7-8; DNA: TGTGCCAGCAGCTTAGGCATTGTCAGGGGAAGGGCTACTGAAGCTTTCTTT; CDR3: CASSLGIVRGRATEAFF
size: few; J: TRBJ2-2; D: TRBD1; V: TRBV5-5; DNA: TGTGCCAGCAGTTATTGGCTGACAGGGGGAACCGGGGAGCTGTTTTTT; CDR3: CASSYWLTGGTGELFF
size: NA; J: TRBJ2-1; D: NA; V: TRBV7-2; DNA: TGTGCCAGCGTACCCCGGGCTCTGGGATACAATGAGCAGTTCTTC; CDR3: CASVPRALGYNEQFF